This T cell receptor beta chain was captured by sequencing in a study of blood T cells in healthy people across ages. PCR was performed a second time for 7 to 11 cycles using a sample-barcoded 5' primer and a J-beta primer mix. Each CDR3 protein gets one entry after TCRdb re-called the 5' RACE reads with MiXCR. The table lists about 1.8 million distinct CDR3 sequences, 40% to 55% of them singletons. Germline lookup yields CDR1 MNHEY and CDR2 SMNVEV (reference sequence). The CDR3 contains 14 residues. Unmatched junction bases numbered 11, after V lost 4 bases and J lost 11 bases. The sequenced sample was blood. This TCR derives from a woman aged 40-49 years in good health. This chain joins TRBV27 and TRBJ2-5; 9 bases align to TRBD2. The CDR3 bases are TGTGCCAGCAGTTCCCTAGCGGGGCCTCTAGAGCAGTACTTC. It specifies CASSSLAGPLEQYF.